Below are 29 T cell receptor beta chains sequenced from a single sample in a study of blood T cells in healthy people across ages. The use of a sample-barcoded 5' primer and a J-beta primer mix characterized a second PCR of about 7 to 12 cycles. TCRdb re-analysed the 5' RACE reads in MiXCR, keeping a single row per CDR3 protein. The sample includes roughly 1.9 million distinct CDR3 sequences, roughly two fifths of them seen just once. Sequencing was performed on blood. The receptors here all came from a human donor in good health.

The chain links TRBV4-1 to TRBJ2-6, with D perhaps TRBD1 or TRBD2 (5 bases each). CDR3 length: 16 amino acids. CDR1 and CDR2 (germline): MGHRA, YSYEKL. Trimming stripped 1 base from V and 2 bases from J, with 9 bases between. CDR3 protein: CASSQVRGPGANVLTF. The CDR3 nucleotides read TGCGCCAGCAGCCAAGTTCGGGGACCTGGGGCCAACGTCCTGACTTTC.

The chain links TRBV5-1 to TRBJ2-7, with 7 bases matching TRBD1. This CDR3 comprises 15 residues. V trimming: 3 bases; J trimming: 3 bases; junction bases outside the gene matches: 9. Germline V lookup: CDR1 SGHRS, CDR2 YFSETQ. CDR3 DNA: TGCGCCAGCAGCTCTGGGGACAGCCGCTACTACGAGCAGTACTTC. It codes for CASSSGDSRYYEQYF.

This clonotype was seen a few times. In DNA, the CDR3 is TGTGCCAGCAGTTACCCTGGGACGAACAATGAGCAGTTCTTC. Protein sequence: CASSYPGTNNEQFF. The chain joins TRBV6-6 to TRBJ2-1, with D perhaps matching TRBD1 or TRBD2 (5 bases each). The CDR3 contains 14 residues. V was clipped by 2 bases and J by 5 bases, with 10 bases between them. Germline assignment: CDR1 MNHNY and CDR2 SVGAGI (reference sequence).

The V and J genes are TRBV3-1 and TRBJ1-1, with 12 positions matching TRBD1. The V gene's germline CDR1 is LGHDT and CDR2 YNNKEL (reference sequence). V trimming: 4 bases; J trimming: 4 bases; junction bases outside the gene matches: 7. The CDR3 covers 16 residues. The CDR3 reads CASSPGQGAASTEAFF. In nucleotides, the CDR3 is TGTGCCAGCAGCCCGGGACAGGGGGCGGCGAGCACTGAAGCTTTCTTT.

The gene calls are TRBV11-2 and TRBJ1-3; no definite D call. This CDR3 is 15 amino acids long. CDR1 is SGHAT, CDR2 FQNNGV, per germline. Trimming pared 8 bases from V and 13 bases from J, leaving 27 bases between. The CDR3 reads CASRAPGRLGNMIYF. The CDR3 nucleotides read TGTGCCAGCCGAGCACCCGGACGGTTAGGAAACATGATATATTTT.

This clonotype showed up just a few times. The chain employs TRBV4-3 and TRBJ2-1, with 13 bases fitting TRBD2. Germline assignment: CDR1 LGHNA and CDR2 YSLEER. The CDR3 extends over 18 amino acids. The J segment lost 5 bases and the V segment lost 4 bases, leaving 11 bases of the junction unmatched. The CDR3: CASSPRTSGGLSDNEQFF. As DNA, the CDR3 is TGCGCCAGCAGCCCGAGGACTAGCGGGGGACTAAGTGACAATGAGCAGTTCTTC.

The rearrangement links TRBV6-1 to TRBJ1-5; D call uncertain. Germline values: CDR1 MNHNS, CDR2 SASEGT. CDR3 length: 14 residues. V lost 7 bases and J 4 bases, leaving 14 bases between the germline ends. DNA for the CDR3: TGTGCCAGCACTCGGGTTCAGTCGAATCAGCCCCAGCATTTT. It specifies CASTRVQSNQPQHF.

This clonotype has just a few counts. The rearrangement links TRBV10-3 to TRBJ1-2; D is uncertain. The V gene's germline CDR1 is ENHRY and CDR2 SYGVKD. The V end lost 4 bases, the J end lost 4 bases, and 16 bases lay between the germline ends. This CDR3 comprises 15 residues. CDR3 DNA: TGTGCCATCAGTGGGGATGGAGAGTCAAGCTATGGCTACACCTTC. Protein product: CAISGDGESSYGYTF.

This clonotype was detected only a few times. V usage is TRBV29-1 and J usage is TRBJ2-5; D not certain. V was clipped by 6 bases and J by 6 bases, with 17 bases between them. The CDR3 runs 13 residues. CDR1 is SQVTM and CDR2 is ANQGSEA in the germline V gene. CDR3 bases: TGCAGCGTCTCCCGGCCGAGGAAAAAGACCCAGTACTTC. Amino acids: CSVSRPRKKTQYF.

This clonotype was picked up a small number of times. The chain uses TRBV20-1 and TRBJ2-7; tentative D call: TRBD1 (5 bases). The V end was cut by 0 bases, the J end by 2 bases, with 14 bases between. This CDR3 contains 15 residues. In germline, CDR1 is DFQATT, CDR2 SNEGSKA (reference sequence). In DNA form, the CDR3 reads TGCAGTGCTAGAGATCCCCAGGGCCATGCCTACGAGCAGTACTTC. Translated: CSARDPQGHAYEQYF.

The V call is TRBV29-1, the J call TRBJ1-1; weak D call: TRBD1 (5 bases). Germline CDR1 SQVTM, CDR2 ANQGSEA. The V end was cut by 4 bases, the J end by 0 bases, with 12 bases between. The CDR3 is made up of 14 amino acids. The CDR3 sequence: CSVVRGPMNTEAFF. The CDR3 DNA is TGCAGCGTTGTAAGGGGACCCATGAACACTGAAGCTTTCTTT.

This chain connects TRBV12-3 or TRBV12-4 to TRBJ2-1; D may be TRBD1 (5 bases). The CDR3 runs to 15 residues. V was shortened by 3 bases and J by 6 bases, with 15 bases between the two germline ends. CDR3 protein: CASSFSGIRCNEQFF. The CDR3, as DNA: TGTGCCAGCAGTTTTTCAGGGATTAGGTGCAATGAGCAGTTCTTC.

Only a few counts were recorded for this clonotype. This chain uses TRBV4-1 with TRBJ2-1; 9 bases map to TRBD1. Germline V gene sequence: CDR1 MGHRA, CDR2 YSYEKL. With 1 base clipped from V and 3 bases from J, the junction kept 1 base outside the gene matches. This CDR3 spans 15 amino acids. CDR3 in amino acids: CASSQVDRGYNEQFF. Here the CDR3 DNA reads TGCGCCAGCAGCCAAGTGGACAGGGGCTACAATGAGCAGTTCTTC.

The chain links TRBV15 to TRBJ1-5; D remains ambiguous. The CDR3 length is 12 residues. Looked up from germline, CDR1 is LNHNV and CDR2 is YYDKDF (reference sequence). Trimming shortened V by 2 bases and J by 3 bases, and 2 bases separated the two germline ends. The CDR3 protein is CATSRNNQPQHF. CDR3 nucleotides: TGTGCCACCAGCAGAAACAATCAGCCCCAGCATTTT. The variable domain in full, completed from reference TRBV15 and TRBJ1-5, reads DAMVIQNPRYQVTQFGKPVTLSCSQTLNHNVMYWYQQKSSQAPKLLFHYYDKDFNNEADTPDNFQSRRPNTSFCFLDIRSPGLGDTAMYLCATSRNNQPQHFGDGTRLSIL.

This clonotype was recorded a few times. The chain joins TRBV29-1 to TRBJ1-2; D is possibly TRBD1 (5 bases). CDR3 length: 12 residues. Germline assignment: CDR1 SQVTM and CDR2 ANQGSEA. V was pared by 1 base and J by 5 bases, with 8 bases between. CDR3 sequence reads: CSVEGDRYGYTF. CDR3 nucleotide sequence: TGCAGCGTTGAAGGGGACCGATATGGCTACACCTTC.

DNA of the CDR3: TGTGCCTGGAGTTTACAGGACACTGAAGCTTTCTTT. This codes for CAWSLQDTEAFF. The chain is built from TRBV30 and TRBJ1-1; TRBD1 might be the D (5 bases). CDR1 and CDR2 from the germline V gene are GTSNPN and SVGIG (reference sequence). The CDR3 has 12 amino acids. Deletions cut 2 bases from V and 3 bases from J, with 7 bases between. Variable domain in full (rest from reference TRBV30 and TRBJ1-1): SQTIHQWPATLVQPVGSPLSLECTVEGTSNPNLYWYRQAAGRGLQLLFYSVGIGQISSEVPQNLSASRPQDRQFILSSKKLLLSDSGFYLCAWSLQDTEAFFGQGTRLTVV.

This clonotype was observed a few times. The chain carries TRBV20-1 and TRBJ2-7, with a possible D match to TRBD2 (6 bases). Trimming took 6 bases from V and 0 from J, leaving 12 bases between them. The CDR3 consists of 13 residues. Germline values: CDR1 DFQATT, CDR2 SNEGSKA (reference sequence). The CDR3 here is CSAMRGPSYEQYF. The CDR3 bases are TGCAGTGCAATGCGGGGTCCCTCCTACGAGCAGTACTTC.

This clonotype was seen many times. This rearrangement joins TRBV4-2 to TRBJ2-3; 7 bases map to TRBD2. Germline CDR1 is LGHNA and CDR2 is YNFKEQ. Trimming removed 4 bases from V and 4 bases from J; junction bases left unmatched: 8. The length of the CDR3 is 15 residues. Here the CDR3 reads CASSPNVGGADTQYF. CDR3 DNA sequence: TGTGCCAGCAGCCCCAACGTGGGGGGGGCAGATACGCAGTATTTT.

For the CDR3, the DNA is TGTGCCAGCAGCTCTGGACTAGCGGTCATAGATACGCAGTATTTT. It is translated as CASSSGLAVIDTQYF. The V call is TRBV7-8, the J call TRBJ2-3, with 10 positions matching TRBD2. CDR1 and CDR2 from the germline V gene are SGHVS and FQNEAQ. CDR3 length: 15 residues. V dropped 4 bases and J dropped 5; count of bases not matched to a gene: 6.

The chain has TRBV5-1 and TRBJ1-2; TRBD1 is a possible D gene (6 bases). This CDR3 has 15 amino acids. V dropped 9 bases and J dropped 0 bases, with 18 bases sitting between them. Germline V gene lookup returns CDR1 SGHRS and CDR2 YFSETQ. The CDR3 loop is CATRGALATNYGYTF. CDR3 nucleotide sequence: TGCGCCACCAGGGGAGCATTGGCTACTAACTATGGCTACACCTTC.

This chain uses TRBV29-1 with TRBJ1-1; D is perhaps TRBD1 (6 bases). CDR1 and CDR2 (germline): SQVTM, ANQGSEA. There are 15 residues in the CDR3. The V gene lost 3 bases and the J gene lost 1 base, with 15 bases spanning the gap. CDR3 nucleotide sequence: TGCAGCGTTGATAGCAGGGGTGGTAAGAACACTGAAGCTTTCTTT. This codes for CSVDSRGGKNTEAFF.

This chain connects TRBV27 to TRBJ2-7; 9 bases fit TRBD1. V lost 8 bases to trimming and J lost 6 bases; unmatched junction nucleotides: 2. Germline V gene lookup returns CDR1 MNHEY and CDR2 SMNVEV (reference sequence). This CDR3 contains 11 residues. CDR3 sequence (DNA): TGTGCCAGCGGGACAGGGCTCGAGCAGTACTTC. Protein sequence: CASGTGLEQYF.

In DNA form, the CDR3 reads TGTGCCACCAGCAGAGACCAGGGGCCATATGAGCAGTTCTTC. It yields the protein CATSRDQGPYEQFF. This sequence joins TRBV15 and TRBJ2-1, with a weak D call TRBD1 (6 bases). This CDR3 has 14 amino acids. V shed 0 bases and J shed 8 bases, with 11 bases lying between them. Germline CDR1 LNHNV, CDR2 YYDKDF (reference sequence).

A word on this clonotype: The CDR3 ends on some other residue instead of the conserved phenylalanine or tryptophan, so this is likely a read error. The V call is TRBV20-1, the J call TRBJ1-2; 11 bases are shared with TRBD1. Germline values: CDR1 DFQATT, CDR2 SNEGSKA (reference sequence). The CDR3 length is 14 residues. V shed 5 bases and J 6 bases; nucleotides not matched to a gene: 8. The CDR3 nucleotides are TGCAGTGCTTTTTGGACAGGGGGCAATAATGGCTACACCTGC. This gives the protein CSAFWTGGNNGYTC.

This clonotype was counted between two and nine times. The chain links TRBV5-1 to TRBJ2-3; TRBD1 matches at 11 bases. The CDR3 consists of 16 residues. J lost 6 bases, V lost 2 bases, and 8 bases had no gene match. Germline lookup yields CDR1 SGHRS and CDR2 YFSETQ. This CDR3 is CASSLGLGQGEDTQYF. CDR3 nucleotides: TGCGCCAGCAGCTTAGGATTGGGACAGGGGGAGGATACGCAGTATTTT.

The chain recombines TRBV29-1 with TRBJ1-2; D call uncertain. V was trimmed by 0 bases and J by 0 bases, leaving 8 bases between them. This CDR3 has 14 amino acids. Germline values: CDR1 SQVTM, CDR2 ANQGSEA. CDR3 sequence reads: CSVEDTIANYGYTF. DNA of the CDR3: TGCAGCGTTGAAGATACTATAGCTAACTATGGCTACACCTTC. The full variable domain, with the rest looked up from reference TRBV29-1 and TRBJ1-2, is SAVISQKPSRDICQRGTSLTIQCQVDSQVTMMFWYRQQPGQSLTLIATANQGSEATYESGFVIDKFPISRPNLTFSTLTVSNMSPEDSSIYLCSVEDTIANYGYTFGSGTRLTVV.

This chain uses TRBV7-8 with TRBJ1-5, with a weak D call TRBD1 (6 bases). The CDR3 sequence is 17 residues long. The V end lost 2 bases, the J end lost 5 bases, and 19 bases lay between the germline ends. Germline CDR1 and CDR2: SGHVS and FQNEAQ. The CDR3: CASSLTGGEYRDQPQHF. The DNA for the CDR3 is TGTGCCAGCAGCTTAACCGGGGGCGAGTATCGGGATCAGCCCCAGCATTTT.

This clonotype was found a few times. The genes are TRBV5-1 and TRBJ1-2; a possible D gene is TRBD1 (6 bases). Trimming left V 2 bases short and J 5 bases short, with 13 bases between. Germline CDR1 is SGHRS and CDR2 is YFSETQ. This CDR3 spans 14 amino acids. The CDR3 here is CASSLWTGQYGYTF. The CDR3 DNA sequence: TGCGCCAGCAGCTTATGGACGGGACAATATGGCTACACCTTC. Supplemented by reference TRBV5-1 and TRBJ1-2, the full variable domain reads KAGVTQTPRYLIKTRGQQVTLSCSPISGHRSVSWYQQTPGQGLQFLFEYFSETQRNKGNFPGRFSGRQFSNSRSEMNVSTLELGDSALYLCASSLWTGQYGYTFGSGTRLTVV.

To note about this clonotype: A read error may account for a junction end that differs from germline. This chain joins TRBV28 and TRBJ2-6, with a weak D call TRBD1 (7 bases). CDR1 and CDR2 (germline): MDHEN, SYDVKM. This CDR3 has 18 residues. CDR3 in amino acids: CASSFKGQPPRGANALTF. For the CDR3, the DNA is TGTGCCAGCAGTTTTAAGGGACAGCCACCAAGGGGGGCCAACGCCCTGACTTTC. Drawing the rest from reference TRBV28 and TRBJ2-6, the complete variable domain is DVKVTQSSRYLVKRTGEKVFLECVQDMDHENMFWYRQDPGLGLRLIYFSYDVKMKEKGDIPEGYSVSREKKERFSLILESASTNQTSMYLCASSFKGQPPRGANALTFGAGSRLTVL.